This TCR beta chain appears in the sequencing data of a study of ipilimumab plus nivolumab after autologous stem cell transplantation. About the research overall: Typical patient got about 5 ipilimumab doses and about eight nivolumab doses (median). DLBCL patients had primary refractory or relapsed disease.

Germline V gives CDR1 MNHNY, CDR2 SVGAGI (reference sequence). Trimming removed 10 bases from V and 7 bases from J; junction bases left unmatched: 11. The CDR3 spans 14 residues. Checkpoint therapy with ipilimumab 1 mg/kg began 14 to 28 days after transplant. Profiled with immunoSEQ multiplex PCR; TCRdb holds only in-frame clones, not every one. The table includes approximately 670 clones, roughly 69% detected once. The clonotype comes from a male donor with diffuse large B-cell lymphoma. Sequenced here: PBMCs, sampled in a trial of ipilimumab plus nivolumab as post-transplant consolidation. This chain uses TRBV6-6 with TRBJ1-5; 9 bases match TRBD1. The CDR3, as DNA: TGTGCCACCTCGTTCGGACAGGGGTACCAGCCCCAGCATTTT. Translation gives CATSFGQGYQPQHF.